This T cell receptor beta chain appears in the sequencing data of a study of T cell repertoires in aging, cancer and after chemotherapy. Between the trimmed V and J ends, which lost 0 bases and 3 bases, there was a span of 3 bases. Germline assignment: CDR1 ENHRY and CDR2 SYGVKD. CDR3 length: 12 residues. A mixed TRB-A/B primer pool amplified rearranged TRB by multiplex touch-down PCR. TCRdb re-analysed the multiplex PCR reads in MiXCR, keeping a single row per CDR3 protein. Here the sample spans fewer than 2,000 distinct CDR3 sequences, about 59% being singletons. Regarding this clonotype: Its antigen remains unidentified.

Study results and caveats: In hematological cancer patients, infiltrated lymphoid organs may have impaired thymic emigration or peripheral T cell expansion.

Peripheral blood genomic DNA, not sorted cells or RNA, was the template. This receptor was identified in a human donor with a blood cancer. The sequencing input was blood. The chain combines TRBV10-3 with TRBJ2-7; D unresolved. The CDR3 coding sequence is TGTGCCATCAGTGAGTCGGACTACGAGCAGTACTTC. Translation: CAISESDYEQYF.